This entry concerns a single T cell receptor beta chain. What it recognizes is unknown. These data are taken from a study of T cell responses to AZD1222 COVID-19 vaccine. Study-level findings and limits: Sampling captured repertoires only after the peak T cell response.

The CDR3 loop spans 13 amino acids. V was trimmed by 7 bases and J by 0 bases, leaving 13 bases between them. The germline gives CDR1 SQVTM, CDR2 ANQGSEA. Some clones are missing from TCRdb's copy, which holds only in-frame ones; the method was immunoSEQ multiplex PCR. The table lists 100,000 to 110,000 clones, 88% of them singletons. Sequences were derived from peripheral blood, sampled on day 0 of AZD1222 vaccination. The rearrangement links TRBV29-1 to TRBJ2-7; weak D call: TRBD1 (6 bases). This sequence was found in an adult in good health. The CDR3 reads CSASQGSSYEQYF. The CDR3 DNA sequence: TGCAGCGCCTCCCAGGGGAGCTCCTACGAGCAGTACTTC.